This TCR beta chain is drawn from a study of OX40 agonist ivuxolimab in advanced cancers. Turning to the study itself: Melanoma, hepatocellular carcinoma, head and neck or renal cell cancer occurred in dose-escalation patients. Study-level results: No determination was made of the antigen specificity of the expanded peripheral T cells.

Sequenced by immunoSEQ multiplex PCR; TCRdb stores in-frame clones only, minus some. The sample carries just over 90,000 clones, 94% recorded once. As for this clone: Its cognate antigen is unknown.

V lost 1 base to trimming and J lost 8 bases, with 6 bases between them. There are 12 residues in the CDR3. Looked up from germline, CDR1 is MNHEY and CDR2 is SMNVEV (reference sequence). The specimen was CD4+ or CD8+ T cells sorted from blood, collected in a trial of the OX40 agonist ivuxolimab. The rearrangement uses TRBV27 and TRBJ2-1; possibly TRBD1 for D (5 bases). The receptor was isolated from an adult with an advanced solid tumor such as melanoma, head and neck, liver or kidney cancer. CDR3 DNA sequence: TGTGCCAGCAGTTTATGGGGCTATGAGCAGTTCTTC. Translated, it gives CASSLWGYEQFF.